These T cell receptor beta chains were read from a single sample in a study of T cell responses to AZD1222 COVID-19 vaccine. Repertoires were generated with immunoSEQ multiplex PCR, while TCRdb's copy carries only in-frame clones and drops some. The sample consists of more than 250,000 clones, approximately 95% of them appearing once. Specimen: peripheral blood, collected on day 0 of AZD1222 vaccination. Source of these receptors: an adult in good health. CDR3s include the opening cysteine and the closing phenylalanine or tryptophan. A D gene is named only where the DNA matches it firmly. Clone size is given for some rows only: seen once, a few or many times, or a class if the clone is expanded.

>TRBV5-1|TRBJ2-1|.|.
CASSLLGLPRLKEGDEQFF
TGCGCCAGCAGCTTGCTGGGACTTCCCCGCCTCAAGGAGGGAGATGAGCAGTTCTTC
>TRBV11-2|TRBJ1-1|.|.
CASSPPTGWEGDTEAFF
TGTGCCAGCAGCCCTCCAACGGGGTGGGAAGGGGACACTGAAGCTTTCTTT
>TRBV18|TRBJ2-7|.|.
CASSPQGRDTAYEQYF
TGTGCCAGCTCACCACAGGGTAGGGACACTGCCTACGAGCAGTACTTC
>TRBV3-1/TRBV3-2|TRBJ1-1|.|once
CASSQAGLNTEAFF
TGTGCCAGCAGCCAAGCGGGCCTGAACACTGAAGCTTTCTTT
>TRBV20-1|TRBJ2-7|.|.
CSASTPVSSYEQYF
TGCAGTGCCAGTACTCCGGTGAGCTCCTACGAGCAGTACTTC
>TRBV5-4|TRBJ2-3|.|.
CASSLPYTDTQYF
TGTGCCAGCAGCTTGCCCTACACAGATACGCAGTATTTT
>TRBV6-1|TRBJ2-3|.|.
CASSEAGRGGADTQYF
TGTGCCAGCAGTGAAGCAGGCAGGGGGGGGGCAGATACGCAGTATTTT
>TRBV7-9|TRBJ2-2|.|.
CASRYTGSNTGELFF
TGTGCCAGCAGATATACCGGCTCGAACACCGGGGAGCTGTTTTTT
>TRBV28|TRBJ1-2|TRBD1|.
CASSFPTGAHYGYTF
TGTGCCAGCAGTTTCCCGACAGGGGCCCACTATGGCTACACCTTC
>TRBV9|TRBJ2-2|TRBD2|.
CASSYGTSGVATGELFF
TGTGCCAGCAGCTACGGGACTAGCGGGGTTGCCACCGGGGAGCTGTTTTTT
>TRBV4-3|TRBJ2-7|TRBD2|once
CASSQGLAGEAYEQYF
TGCGCCAGCAGCCAAGGACTAGCGGGAGAAGCCTACGAGCAGTACTTC
>TRBV19|TRBJ2-1|.|.
CASSTGTADEQFF
TGTGCCAGTAGCACCGGGACCGCCGATGAGCAGTTCTTC
>TRBV6-2/TRBV6-3|TRBJ1-2|.|.
CASSYLQSLGGYTF
TGTGCCAGCAGTTACCTACAGAGTCTTGGAGGCTACACCTTC
>TRBV7-9|TRBJ1-5|.|.
CASSPDGDQPQHF
TGTGCCAGCAGCCCAGACGGAGATCAGCCCCAGCATTTT
>TRBV5-4|TRBJ2-5|.|.
CASSLGTYRETQYF
TGTGCCAGCAGCCTGGGGACCTACCGAGAGACCCAGTACTTC
>TRBV4-1|TRBJ2-6|.|.
CASSPQVRTPASGANVLTF
TGCGCCAGCAGCCCTCAGGTAAGGACACCGGCCTCTGGGGCCAACGTCCTGACTTTC
>TRBV6-5|TRBJ2-1|TRBD2|.
CASITGLDIYNEQFF
TGTGCCAGCATAACCGGACTAGACATCTACAATGAGCAGTTCTTC
>TRBV6-5|TRBJ2-7|.|.
CASSSTWGATYEQYF
TGTGCCAGCAGTTCCACGTGGGGGGCAACTTACGAGCAGTACTTC
>TRBV5-1|TRBJ1-6|.|few
CASSLAGEERSPLHF
TGCGCCAGCAGCTTGGCCGGAGAGGAAAGATCACCCCTCCACTTT
>TRBV2|TRBJ1-1|.|.
CASSGQPGGNTEAFF
TGTGCCAGCAGTGGGCAGCCCGGAGGGAACACTGAAGCTTTCTTT
>TRBV29-1|TRBJ1-5|.|.
CSASDGNTNQPQHF
TGCAGCGCCTCGGACGGGAATACCAATCAGCCCCAGCATTTT
>TRBV27|TRBJ2-1|TRBD2|.
CASISLLAGVLHEQFF
TGTGCCAGCATATCCCTACTAGCGGGAGTTCTCCATGAGCAGTTCTTC
>TRBV5-5|TRBJ1-4|.|.
CASSLWAGNFNEKLFF
TGTGCCAGCAGCCTCTGGGCGGGCAACTTTAATGAAAAACTGTTTTTT
>TRBV19|TRBJ2-2|.|.
CASSISSGAGELFF
TGTGCCAGTAGTATTAGTTCGGGCGCCGGGGAGCTGTTTTTT
>TRBV5-8|TRBJ1-3|.|.
CASSLGPNSGNTIYF
TGTGCCAGCAGCTTAGGACCGAACTCTGGAAACACCATATATTTT
>TRBV28|TRBJ1-2|.|.
CASTPTGHYGYTF
TGTGCCAGCACTCCGACAGGCCACTATGGCTACACCTTC
>TRBV28|TRBJ2-7|.|.
CASSLNVGPNTYEQYF
TGTGCCAGCAGCCTTAATGTGGGGCCTAACACCTACGAGCAGTACTTC
>TRBV29-1|TRBJ2-1|.|.
CSSARQGYEQFF
TGCAGCTCAGCTCGCCAGGGGTATGAGCAGTTCTTC
>TRBV27|TRBJ2-7|.|.
CASSAGQSYEQYF
TGTGCCAGCAGCGCCGGACAGTCCTACGAGCAGTACTTC
>TRBV27|TRBJ2-7|TRBD1|.
CATSGQNSYEQYF
TGTGCCACCTCGGGACAGAACTCCTACGAGCAGTACTTC
>TRBV6-6|TRBJ2-7|.|.
CASSYSTGDAYEQYF
TGTGCCAGCAGTTACTCGACCGGGGACGCGTACGAGCAGTACTTC
>TRBV28|TRBJ1-5|.|.
CASSTSRGLNQPQHF
.
>TRBV25-1|TRBJ1-3|TRBD1|.
CASSDQGAPGNTIYF
TGTGCCAGCAGTGACCAGGGGGCCCCAGGAAACACCATATATTTT
>TRBV3-1/TRBV3-2|TRBJ2-7|TRBD2|.
CASSQGSGSYEQYF
TGTGCCAGCAGCCAAGGAAGCGGGAGCTACGAGCAGTACTTC
>TRBV3-1/TRBV3-2|TRBJ2-7|TRBD1|.
CASSQGQGAFEQYF
TGTGCCAGCAGCCAAGGACAGGGGGCATTCGAGCAGTACTTC
>TRBV25-1|TRBJ1-2|.|.
CARSLGGNYGYTF
TGTGCCAGGAGTTTAGGGGGTAACTATGGCTACACCTTC
>TRBV2|TRBJ1-4|TRBD1|.
CASTGTGDEKLFF
TGTGCCAGCACCGGGACAGGGGACGAAAAACTGTTTTTT
>TRBV28|TRBJ1-2|.|.
CASSLAGRIHGYTF
TGTGCCAGCAGTTTGGCAGGTAGGATCCATGGCTACACCTTC
>TRBV6-1|TRBJ2-7|.|.
CASSEWGGGSYEQYF
TGTGCCAGCAGTGAATGGGGTGGTGGGTCCTACGAGCAGTACTTC
>TRBV13|TRBJ1-1|TRBD1|.
CASSLVLGGMRAFF
TGTGCCAGCAGCTTAGTCTTAGGGGGCATGAGAGCTTTCTTT
>TRBV7-9|TRBJ2-3|TRBD2|.
CASSLGLAGGTDTQYF
TGTGCCAGCAGCTTAGGGCTAGCGGGAGGCACAGATACGCAGTATTTT
>TRBV2|TRBJ1-4|.|.
CASKRGSPNEKLFF
TGTGCCAGCAAGCGCGGCAGTCCTAATGAAAAACTGTTTTTT
>TRBV5-1|TRBJ2-7|.|.
CASSSNPDGSYEQYF
TGCGCCAGCAGCTCCAACCCGGACGGGTCCTACGAGCAGTACTTC
>TRBV29-1|TRBJ2-7|TRBD2|.
CSTGLAGEQYF
TGCAGCACTGGACTAGCGGGAGAGCAGTACTTC
>TRBV6-5|TRBJ2-7|.|.
CASSRDGVSYEQYF
TGTGCCAGCAGCCGGGACGGAGTCTCCTACGAGCAGTACTTC
>TRBV11-2|TRBJ2-5|TRBD1|once
CASSLGDRVYQETQYF
TGTGCCAGCAGCTTAGGGGACAGGGTGTACCAAGAGACCCAGTACTTC
>TRBV5-5|TRBJ1-1|.|.
CASSLTGNTEAFF
TGTGCCAGCAGCTTGACGGGGAACACTGAAGCTTTCTTT
>TRBV6-5|TRBJ1-1|TRBD1|.
CASIYRGLNTEAFF
TGTGCCAGCATTTACAGGGGACTGAACACTGAAGCTTTCTTT
>TRBV19|TRBJ2-7|TRBD2|.
CASSPGLAVLSPYEQYF
TGTGCCAGTAGTCCCGGACTAGCGGTCCTAAGCCCCTACGAGCAGTACTTC
>TRBV3-1/TRBV3-2|TRBJ1-2|.|.
CASSQETGHGYTF
TGTGCCAGCAGCCAAGAAACAGGGCATGGCTACACCTTC
>TRBV18|TRBJ2-6|TRBD1|once
CASSPGTGDLGANVLTF
TGTGCCAGCTCACCCGGGACAGGGGATCTCGGGGCCAACGTCCTGACTTTC
>TRBV6-5|TRBJ1-2|.|.
CASSYEWGGLRYGYTF
TGTGCCAGCAGTTATGAGTGGGGTGGCCTCCGATATGGCTACACCTTC